The 24 T cell receptor beta chains below were found in one sample sequenced in a study of CD8 T cells in Susac syndrome. Reverse transcription of about 0.5 to 1 ug RNA used random hexamers. TCRdb independently ran MiXCR on the immunoSEQ multiplex PCR reads; one entry per CDR3 protein. The sample yields approximately 150,000 distinct CDR3 sequences, about 94% seen once. Material: CD4+ T cells from PBMCs. These receptors were collected from a human donor in good health.

In this sample, this clonotype turned up a few times. The rearrangement links TRBV3-1 to TRBJ2-1; the match to TRBD2 covers 7 bases. The germline gives CDR1 LGHDT, CDR2 YNNKEL (reference sequence). The V segment lost 2 bases and the J segment 5 bases; nucleotides outside the gene matches: 3. CDR3 size: 14 residues. The CDR3 DNA sequence: TGTGCCAGCAGCCAACGCGGGGGAAACAATGAGCAGTTCTTC. This gives the protein CASSQRGGNNEQFF.

This chain connects TRBV29-1 to TRBJ1-1; D is undetermined. This CDR3 is built from 11 residues. Germline values: CDR1 SQVTM, CDR2 ANQGSEA. The V end was cut by 3 bases, the J end by 3 bases, with 5 bases between. CDR3 in DNA: TGCAGCGTTGATGAGTACACTGAAGCTTTCTTT. Its protein product is CSVDEYTEAFF.

The chain employs TRBV3-1 and TRBJ2-7; no clear D. This CDR3 spans 12 amino acids. V lost 5 bases, J lost 4 bases, and 9 bases lay in between. CDR1 is LGHDT and CDR2 is YNNKEL in the germline V gene (reference sequence). The chain's CDR3 is CASSASFYEQYF. Here the CDR3 DNA reads TGTGCCAGCAGCGCTTCGTTTTACGAGCAGTACTTC.

In DNA form, the CDR3 reads TGCGCCAGCAGCCAAACCGGGACATTCCCAGAAAAACTGTTTTTT. It specifies CASSQTGTFPEKLFF. The chain carries TRBV4-1 and TRBJ1-4; perhaps TRBD1 as D (6 bases). Germline V CDR1 and CDR2: MGHRA, YSYEKL. The CDR3 totals 15 residues. Trimming removed 2 bases from V and 8 bases from J, with 15 bases in between.

The genes are TRBV9 and TRBJ2-2; TRBD2 matches 9 bases. Germline lookup yields CDR1 SGDLS and CDR2 YYNGEE. V was clipped by 4 bases and J by 3 bases; unmatched bases: 4. The CDR3 spans 15 residues. CDR3 in amino acids: CASSPSGGHTGELFF. The CDR3 DNA follows: TGTGCCAGCAGCCCCAGCGGGGGGCACACCGGGGAGCTGTTTTTT.

About this clonotype itself: A read error may produce the germline difference seen at one junction end. The CDR3 DNA reads TGTACCAGCAGTTTATTCGGGGGCCCCTACGAGCAGTACTTC. Protein: CTSSLFGGPYEQYF. This chain joins TRBV12-3 or TRBV12-4 and TRBJ2-7; D is perhaps TRBD1 or TRBD2 (6 bases each). The CDR3 extends over 14 amino acids.

The V and J genes are TRBV10-3 and TRBJ2-5; 9 bases map to TRBD1. The junction had 12 bases not matched to a gene; V was cut back by 0 bases and J by 7 bases. CDR1 and CDR2 from the germline V gene are ENHRY and SYGVKD. CDR3 length: 17 residues. The CDR3 DNA sequence: TGTGCCATCAGTGAGTCCGGACAGGGGAAGCGGGCCGGGACCCAGTACTTC. It encodes CAISESGQGKRAGTQYF.

The CDR3 reads CASTGTGQETQYF. In DNA form, the CDR3 reads TGCGCCAGTACCGGGACAGGGCAAGAGACCCAGTACTTC. This chain connects TRBV10-2 to TRBJ2-5, with 9 bases identical to TRBD1. This CDR3 region has 13 residues. The germline V gene has CDR1 WSHSY and CDR2 SAAADI. V was pared by 9 bases and J by 2 bases, with 4 bases of the junction left unmatched.

Written as DNA, the CDR3 is TGCAGCGTCGGCAGGGGACCCTACGAGCAGTACTTC. It specifies CSVGRGPYEQYF. The genes are TRBV29-1 and TRBJ2-7; D possibly corresponds to TRBD1 (6 bases). The ends were cut back, 6 bases at V and 2 bases at J, with 11 bases in the middle. Germline V CDR1 and CDR2: SQVTM, ANQGSEA. This CDR3 has 12 amino acids.

V and J are TRBV5-1 and TRBJ2-3; TRBD1 aligns across 8 bases. The germline gives CDR1 SGHRS, CDR2 YFSETQ. CDR3 length: 15 amino acids. The V gene end was trimmed by 2 bases and the J gene end by 4 bases; junction bases not matched to a gene: 6. The CDR3 coding sequence is TGCGCCAGCAGCTTTAACAGGGGGTCACCAGATACGCAGTATTTT. Translation: CASSFNRGSPDTQYF.

J is TRBJ1-1 and V is TRBV7-2; D uncertain. V was clipped by 4 bases and J by 3 bases, with 12 bases between them. The germline CDR1 and CDR2 sequences are SGHTA and FQGNSA. This CDR3 is 14 amino acids long. The CDR3 DNA follows: TGTGCCAGCAGCTCCGTTGGACGGCACACTGAAGCTTTCTTT. As protein: CASSSVGRHTEAFF.

The V gene is TRBV6-5, the J gene TRBJ1-2; no definite D call. The CDR3 runs 16 residues. Per germline, CDR1 MNHEY and CDR2 SVGAGI. The V gene lost 5 bases and the J gene lost 4 bases, with 20 bases spanning the gap. The CDR3 region has the DNA TGTGCCAGCAGTACCTCGACTAAACCCGGGTCCTATGGCTACACCTTC. Amino acids: CASSTSTKPGSYGYTF.

The J gene is TRBJ1-5, the V gene TRBV15, with D tentatively TRBD1 (6 bases). The CDR3 contains 14 residues. Germline V gives CDR1 LNHNV, CDR2 YYDKDF (reference sequence). Trimming left V 5 bases short and J 2 bases short, with 10 bases between. The CDR3 DNA reads TGTGCCACCAGCCCGGGGGGGCGCAATCAGCCCCAGCATTTT. This codes for CATSPGGRNQPQHF. Supplemented by reference TRBV15 and TRBJ1-5, the full variable domain reads DAMVIQNPRYQVTQFGKPVTLSCSQTLNHNVMYWYQQKSSQAPKLLFHYYDKDFNNEADTPDNFQSRRPNTSFCFLDIRSPGLGDTAMYLCATSPGGRNQPQHFGDGTRLSIL.

The gene calls are TRBV5-1 and TRBJ2-3, with 7 bases lining up with TRBD1. V lost 0 bases and J lost 2; bases outside the gene matches: 3. The CDR3 loop spans 15 amino acids. Germline loops: CDR1 SGHRS, CDR2 YFSETQ. The CDR3: CASSLGQGNTDTQYF. As DNA, the CDR3 is TGCGCCAGCAGCTTGGGACAGGGCAACACAGATACGCAGTATTTT.

V and J are TRBV12-3 or TRBV12-4 and TRBJ2-7; TRBD2 matches 11 bases. Trimming took 7 bases from V and 5 from J; bases not matched to a gene: 13. The CDR3 is made up of 16 amino acids. This chain's CDR3 is CASTSNSGGDRHEQYF. CDR3 bases: TGTGCCAGCACTTCCAATAGCGGGGGGGATCGCCACGAGCAGTACTTC.

This chain uses TRBV5-1 with TRBJ2-3; possibly TRBD2 for D (6 bases). Germline V CDR1 and CDR2: SGHRS, YFSETQ. The CDR3 spans 15 residues. Trimming pared 3 bases from V and 0 bases from J, leaving 11 bases between. CDR3 coding DNA: TGCGCCAGCAGCTCCACAGGACTAAGCACAGATACGCAGTATTTT. This gives the protein CASSSTGLSTDTQYF.

The CDR3 coding sequence is TGTGCCAGCAGCCCTCGCATGGAATCACCCCTCCACTTT. Translated: CASSPRMESPLHF. The rearrangement links TRBV6-5 to TRBJ1-6; D not certain. Germline V gives CDR1 MNHEY, CDR2 SVGAGI. This CDR3 has 13 amino acids. Trimming pared 6 bases from V and 10 bases from J, leaving 13 bases between.

The J gene is TRBJ1-1, the V gene TRBV15; 9 positions match TRBD1. There are 15 residues in the CDR3. The trim removed 1 base at V and 2 bases at J, leaving 2 bases unmatched. The germline CDR1 and CDR2 sequences are LNHNV and YYDKDF (reference sequence). CDR3 sequence (DNA): TGTGCCACCAGCAGAGGGGGACAGGGAAACACTGAAGCTTTCTTT. This codes for CATSRGGQGNTEAFF.

This chain joins TRBV7-2 and TRBJ2-1, with 9 bases identical to TRBD2. Germline lookup yields CDR1 SGHTA and CDR2 FQGNSA. With 3 bases clipped from V and 9 bases from J, the junction kept 3 bases outside the gene matches. This CDR3 is 13 amino acids long. This CDR3 reads CASSFSGGGEQFF. DNA for the CDR3: TGTGCCAGCAGCTTTAGCGGGGGTGGTGAGCAGTTCTTC.

The CDR3 loop reads CAWSVVGRDQPQHF. The CDR3 DNA reads TGTGCCTGGAGTGTTGTTGGCAGGGATCAGCCCCAGCATTTT. The rearrangement joins TRBV30 to TRBJ1-5, with a weak D call TRBD1 (5 bases). V was cut by 0 bases and J by 5 bases, with 11 bases left in between. Germline V gene data show CDR1 as GTSNPN and CDR2 as SVGIG (reference sequence). The CDR3 is made up of 14 amino acids.

This sequence joins TRBV6-1 and TRBJ2-5, with D perhaps matching TRBD2 (5 bases). The CDR3 sequence is 10 residues long. Germline V gene sequence: CDR1 MNHNS, CDR2 SASEGT. V was shortened by 4 bases and J by 12 bases, with 9 bases between the two germline ends. The CDR3 DNA is TGTGCCAGCAGTGCGGGGATAGAGTACTTC. It codes for CASSAGIEYF.

CDR3 residues: CASSQVATRVGQFF. The CDR3 nucleotides are TGTGCCAGCAGCCAAGTGGCGACGAGGGTCGGCCAGTTCTTC. The rearrangement joins TRBV14 to TRBJ2-1; D might be TRBD2 (5 bases). The V end lost 1 base, the J end lost 13 bases, and 17 bases lay between the germline ends. Germline values: CDR1 SGHDN, CDR2 FVKESK. The CDR3 length is 14 residues.

The V gene is TRBV6-5, the J gene TRBJ2-3; D is perhaps TRBD2 (6 bases). Germline CDR1 and CDR2: MNHEY and SVGAGI. The V end was cut by 9 bases, the J end by 2 bases, with 12 bases between. The CDR3 extends over 13 amino acids. The CDR3 sequence: CASQRGSTDTQYF. CDR3 nucleotides: TGTGCCAGTCAACGGGGGTCCACAGATACGCAGTATTTT.

V usage is TRBV20-1 and J usage is TRBJ2-2; 7 nucleotides match TRBD2. The germline V gene encodes CDR1 DFQATT and CDR2 SNEGSKA (reference sequence). J lost 3 bases, V lost 4 bases, and 5 bases had no gene match. This CDR3 is built from 14 residues. CDR3 in amino acids: CSAIRGDYTGELFF. CDR3 sequence (DNA): TGCAGTGCTATTCGGGGGGATTACACCGGGGAGCTGTTTTTT.